These T cell receptor beta chains were read from a single sample in a study of response to subunit inactivated influenza vaccine. TCRdb independently ran MiXCR on the RT-PCR reads; one entry per CDR3 protein. The sample holds more than 400,000 distinct CDR3 sequences, 6.5% to 8% seen once. The material sequenced was PBMCs from blood, taken 23 months after vaccination. These receptors were obtained from a man aged 50 to 69 who received an inactivated influenza vaccine. The conserved cysteine and the conserved F or W are not part of the CDR3 here. The size of a clone is reported for some rows only, either as once, few or many, or as a class for expanded clones.

j_call clone_size cdr3_length v_call cdr3_aa
TRBJ1-1 many 12 TRBV3-1 ASSHWTLDTEAF
TRBJ2-7 - 13 TRBV28 ASSSHSGGALEQY
TRBJ2-1 many 15 TRBV10-3 AISDLVGLIGVNEQF
TRBJ1-5 - 17 TRBV6-5 ASSYSIGTGGAGNQPQH
TRBJ2-3 - 14 TRBV5-1 ASSFPSGASTDTQY
TRBJ2-3 many 12 TRBV5-8 ASSFWGNTDTQY
TRBJ2-5 - 12 TRBV29-1 SVDRTGEVETQY
TRBJ2-1 - 12 TRBV7-9 ASSPSGQLSEQF
TRBJ2-1 - 14 TRBV6-1 ASSQLGRRASNEQF
TRBJ1-6 - 18 TRBV20-1 SARDASKNRGSGGNSPLH
TRBJ2-5 - 12 TRBV5-1 ASSLGLAPETQY
TRBJ1-2 many 12 TRBV6-2/TRBV6-3 ASSYSIGHYGYT
TRBJ2-3 - 14 TRBV20-1 SARDTERDLTDTQY
TRBJ2-5 - 12 TRBV7-2 ASSYSGGRETQY
TRBJ2-1 few 10 TRBV4-2 ASSQEGDRVF
TRBJ2-1 few 13 TRBV27 ASSLTGAPFNEQF
TRBJ2-7 many 12 TRBV7-2 ASSSRQGAYEQY
TRBJ2-5 - 13 TRBV20-1 SAKGLAGAEETQY
TRBJ2-1 few 13 TRBV7-2 ASSVSVIDYNEQF
TRBJ1-2 - 12 TRBV18 ASSPNTVNYGYT
TRBJ1-4 few 16 TRBV4-2 ASSQDMEGDRGFEKLF
TRBJ2-1 many 14 TRBV5-1 ASSLEAAMGYNEQF
TRBJ2-2 many 13 TRBV5-1 ASSFRGDDTGELF
TRBJ2-2 - 12 TRBV30 AWLRTGGTGELF
TRBJ1-6 - 11 TRBV20-1 SARDRGTSPLH
TRBJ2-5 - 7 TRBV29-1 SVEDKKY
TRBJ1-1 - 10 TRBV29-1 SVGRLNTEAF
TRBJ2-1 - 12 TRBV7-9 ASSSVLYYNEQF
TRBJ2-7 many 11 TRBV29-1 SVGDSREAEQY
TRBJ2-1 few 11 TRBV6-1 ASSEALPNEQF
TRBJ1-1 - 13 TRBV18 ASSPLGQGDTEAF
TRBJ1-1 many 12 TRBV5-1 ASSLALQNTEAF
TRBJ2-7 few 12 TRBV5-1 ASATQGGSYEQY
TRBJ2-1 - 11 TRBV18 ASSPLEYNEQF
TRBJ2-7 few 13 TRBV24-1 ATSTSSGGGYEQY
TRBJ1-4 many 10 TRBV12-3/TRBV12-4 ASTILGEKLF
TRBJ2-7 - 11 TRBV20-1 SAKLTRRGEQY
TRBJ2-1 - 13 TRBV15 ATSRDQIGASEQF
TRBJ2-5 few 13 TRBV4-3 ASSQGSGSVETQY
TRBJ2-7 few 15 TRBV3-1 ASSQVASGSIPYEQY
TRBJ1-2 - 16 TRBV20-1 SARDFPGSPTTNYGYT
TRBJ2-1 few 13 TRBV20-1 SAYLGLAADNEQF
TRBJ2-5 few 13 TRBV4-3 ASSQDVETLETQY
TRBJ2-7 many 12 TRBV21-1 ASIWSEGCYEQY
TRBJ1-2 many 12 TRBV10-2 ASTQRGDRYGYT
TRBJ2-1 - 12 TRBV19 ASSLLKGPNEQF
TRBJ2-5 many 15 TRBV24-1 ATSDLVDRGRVETQY
TRBJ2-5 once 12 TRBV5-1 ASRPRRDKDTQY
TRBJ2-1 few 12 TRBV11-2 ASSRFTGGNEQF
TRBJ2-7 many 15 TRBV5-1 ASSSHRIQTEPYEQY
TRBJ2-7 many 11 TRBV7-8 ASSPMTGYEQY
TRBJ2-1 - 15 TRBV5-1 ASSPQTSRNYGNEQF
TRBJ1-2 few 13 TRBV7-8 ASSSGTLANYGYT
TRBJ2-3 - 13 TRBV6-2/TRBV6-3 ASRIASSSTDTQY
TRBJ1-2 few 13 TRBV7-2 AIPPKDRGLSGYT